This record covers a single T cell receptor (beta chain). Co-extraction of RNA and DNA was performed on 20-30 mg of unsorted bulk tissue. This record comes from a study of tumor-infiltrating lymphocytes in primary liver carcinoma. Study overall: Tumor lesions were T1-T3 N0M0 and spanned about 4 to 10 cm.

Germline CDR1 and CDR2: LNHDA and SQIVND (reference sequence). This CDR3 has 13 residues. Trimming stripped 10 bases from V and 4 bases from J, with 14 bases between. A constant-region primer primed TCR beta cDNA synthesis from 400 to 600 ng of total RNA. Each TCR beta library was derived from three nested multiplex PCR rounds that employed slightly modified ARM-PCR. PCR rounds one and two used TRBV1-TRBV30 forward primers with a C-beta reverse primer for around 9 cycles each. TCRdb independently ran MiXCR on the multiplex PCR reads; one entry per CDR3 protein. The sample carries just under 95,000 distinct CDR3 sequences, approximately 72% recorded once.

The V gene is TRBV19, the J gene TRBJ2-1; weak D call: TRBD2 (6 bases). The sample consisted of tumor-adjacent normal liver tissue. The sequence was obtained from a man aged 40-50 years with primary liver carcinoma and hepatitis B virus infection. CDR3 sequence reads: CATAAGIYNEQFF. In DNA, the CDR3 is TGTGCCACCGCCGCGGGAATATACAATGAGCAGTTCTTC. Complete variable domain (other parts from reference TRBV19 and TRBJ2-1): DGGITQSPKYLFRKEGQNVTLSCEQNLNHDAMYWYRQDPGQGLRLIYYSQIVNDFQKGDIAEGYSVSREKKESFPLTVTSAQKNPTAFYLCATAAGIYNEQFFGPGTRLTVL.